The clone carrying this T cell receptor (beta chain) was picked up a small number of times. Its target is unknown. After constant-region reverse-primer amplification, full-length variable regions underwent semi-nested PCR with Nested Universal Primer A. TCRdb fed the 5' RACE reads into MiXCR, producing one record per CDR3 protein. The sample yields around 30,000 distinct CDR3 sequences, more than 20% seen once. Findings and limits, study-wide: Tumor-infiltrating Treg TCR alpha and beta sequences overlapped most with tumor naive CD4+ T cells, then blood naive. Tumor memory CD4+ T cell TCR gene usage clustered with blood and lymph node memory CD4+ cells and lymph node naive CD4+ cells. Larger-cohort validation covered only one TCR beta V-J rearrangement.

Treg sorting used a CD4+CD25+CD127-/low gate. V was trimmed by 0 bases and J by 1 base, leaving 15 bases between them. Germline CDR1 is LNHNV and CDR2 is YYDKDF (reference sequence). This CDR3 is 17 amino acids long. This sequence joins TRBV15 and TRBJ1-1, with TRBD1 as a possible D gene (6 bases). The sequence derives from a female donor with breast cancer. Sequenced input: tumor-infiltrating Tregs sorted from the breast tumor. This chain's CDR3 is CATSRDRFGGANTEAFF. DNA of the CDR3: TGTGCCACCAGCAGAGATCGTTTCGGGGGCGCGAACACTGAAGCTTTCTTT.